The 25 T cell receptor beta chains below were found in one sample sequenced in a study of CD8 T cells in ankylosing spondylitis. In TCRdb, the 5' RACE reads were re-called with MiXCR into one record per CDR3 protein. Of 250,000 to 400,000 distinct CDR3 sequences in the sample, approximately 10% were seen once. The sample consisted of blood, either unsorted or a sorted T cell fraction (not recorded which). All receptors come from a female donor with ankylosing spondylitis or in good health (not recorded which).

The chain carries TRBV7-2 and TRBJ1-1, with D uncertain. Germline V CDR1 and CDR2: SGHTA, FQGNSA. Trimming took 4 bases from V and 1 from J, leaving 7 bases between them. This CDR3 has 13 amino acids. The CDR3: CASSSDPNTEAFF. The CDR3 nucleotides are TGTGCCAGCAGCTCGGACCCGAACACTGAAGCTTTCTTT.

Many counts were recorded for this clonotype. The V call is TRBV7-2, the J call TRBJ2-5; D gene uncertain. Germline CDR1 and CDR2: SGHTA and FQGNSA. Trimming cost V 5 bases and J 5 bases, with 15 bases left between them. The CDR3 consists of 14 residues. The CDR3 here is CASSPETIRETQYF. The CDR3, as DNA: TGTGCCAGCAGCCCAGAGACGATCCGGGAGACCCAGTACTTC.

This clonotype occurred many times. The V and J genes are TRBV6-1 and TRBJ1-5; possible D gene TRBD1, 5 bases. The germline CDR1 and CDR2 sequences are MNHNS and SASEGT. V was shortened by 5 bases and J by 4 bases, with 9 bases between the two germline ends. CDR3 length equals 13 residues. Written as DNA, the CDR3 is TGTGCCAGCAGTACAGCAGGGAATCAGCCCCAGCATTTT. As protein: CASSTAGNQPQHF.

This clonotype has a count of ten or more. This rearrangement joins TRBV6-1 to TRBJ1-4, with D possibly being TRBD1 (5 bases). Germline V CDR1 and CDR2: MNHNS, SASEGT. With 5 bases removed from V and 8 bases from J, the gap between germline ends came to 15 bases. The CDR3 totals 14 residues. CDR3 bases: TGTGCCAGCAGTCTGGGGGGAAGAGGAGAAAAACTGTTTTTT. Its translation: CASSLGGRGEKLFF.

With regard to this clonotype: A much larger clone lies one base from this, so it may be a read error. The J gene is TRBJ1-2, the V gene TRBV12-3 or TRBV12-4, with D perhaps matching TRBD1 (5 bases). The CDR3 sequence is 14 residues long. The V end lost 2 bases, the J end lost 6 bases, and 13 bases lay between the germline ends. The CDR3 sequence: CASSLRGVINGYTF. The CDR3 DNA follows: TGTGCCAGCAGTTTACGAGGGGTCATCAATGGCTACACCTTC.

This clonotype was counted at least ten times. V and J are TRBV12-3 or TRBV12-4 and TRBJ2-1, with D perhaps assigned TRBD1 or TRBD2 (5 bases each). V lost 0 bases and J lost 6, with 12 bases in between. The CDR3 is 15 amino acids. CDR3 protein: CASSLAGDASNEQFF. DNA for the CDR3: TGTGCCAGCAGTTTAGCCGGGGACGCCTCCAATGAGCAGTTCTTC.

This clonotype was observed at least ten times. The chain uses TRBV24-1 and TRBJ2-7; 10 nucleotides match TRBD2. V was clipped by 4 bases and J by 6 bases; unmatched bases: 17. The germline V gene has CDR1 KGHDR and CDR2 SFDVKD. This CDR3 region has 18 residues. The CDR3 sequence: CATSDSPRGLAGAVEQYF. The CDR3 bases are TGTGCCACCAGTGACTCCCCGAGGGGTCTAGCGGGAGCGGTCGAGCAGTACTTC.

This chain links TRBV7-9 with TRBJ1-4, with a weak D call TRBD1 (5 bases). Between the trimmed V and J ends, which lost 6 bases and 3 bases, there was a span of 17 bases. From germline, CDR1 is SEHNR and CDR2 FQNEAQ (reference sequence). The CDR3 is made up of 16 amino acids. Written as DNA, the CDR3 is TGTGCCAGCAGTCCCCCCGAGGGGCCTGCTAATGAAAAACTGTTTTTT. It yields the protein CASSPPEGPANEKLFF.

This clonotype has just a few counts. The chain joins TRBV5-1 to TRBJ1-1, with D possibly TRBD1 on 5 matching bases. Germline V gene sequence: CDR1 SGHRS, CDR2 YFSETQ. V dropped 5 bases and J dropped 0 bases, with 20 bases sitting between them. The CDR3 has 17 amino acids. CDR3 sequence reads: CASSAGLRGGMNTEAFF. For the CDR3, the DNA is TGCGCCAGCAGTGCCGGGCTAAGGGGAGGAATGAACACTGAAGCTTTCTTT.

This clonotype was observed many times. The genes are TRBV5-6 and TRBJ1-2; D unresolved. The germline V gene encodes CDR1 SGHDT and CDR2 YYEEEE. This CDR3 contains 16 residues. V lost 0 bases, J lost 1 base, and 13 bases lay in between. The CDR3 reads CASSLVGQEGNYGYTF. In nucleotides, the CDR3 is TGTGCCAGCAGCTTGGTAGGGCAGGAGGGTAACTATGGCTACACCTTC.

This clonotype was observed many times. Written as DNA, the CDR3 is TGTGCCAGCGGCCACAGGGGGCTTCTCTCCTACAATGAGCAGTTCTTC. It codes for CASGHRGLLSYNEQFF. The chain recombines TRBV28 with TRBJ2-1, with 9 nucleotides matching TRBD1. Unmatched junction bases numbered 8, after V lost 8 bases and J lost 0 bases. Germline V gives CDR1 MDHEN, CDR2 SYDVKM. The CDR3 has 16 amino acids.

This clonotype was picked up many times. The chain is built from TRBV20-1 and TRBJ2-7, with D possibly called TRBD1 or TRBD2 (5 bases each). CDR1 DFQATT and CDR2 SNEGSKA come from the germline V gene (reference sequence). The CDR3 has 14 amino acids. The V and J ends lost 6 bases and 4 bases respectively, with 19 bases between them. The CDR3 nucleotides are TGCAGTGCATACCGGGACCCCGGTTGGTACGAGCAGTACTTC. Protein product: CSAYRDPGWYEQYF.

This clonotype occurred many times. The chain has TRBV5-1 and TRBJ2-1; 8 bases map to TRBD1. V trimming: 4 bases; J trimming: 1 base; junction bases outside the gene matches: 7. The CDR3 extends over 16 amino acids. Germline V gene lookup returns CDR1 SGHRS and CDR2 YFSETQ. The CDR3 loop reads CASSQLGQGSYNEQFF. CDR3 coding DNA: TGCGCCAGCAGCCAACTCGGACAGGGTTCCTACAATGAGCAGTTCTTC. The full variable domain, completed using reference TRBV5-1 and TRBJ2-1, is KAGVTQTPRYLIKTRGQQVTLSCSPISGHRSVSWYQQTPGQGLQFLFEYFSETQRNKGNFPGRFSGRQFSNSRSEMNVSTLELGDSALYLCASSQLGQGSYNEQFFGPGTRLTVL.

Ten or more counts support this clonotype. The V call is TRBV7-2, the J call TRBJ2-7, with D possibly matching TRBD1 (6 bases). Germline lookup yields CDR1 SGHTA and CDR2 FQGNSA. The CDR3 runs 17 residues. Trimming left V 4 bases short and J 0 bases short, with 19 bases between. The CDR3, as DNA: TGTGCCAGCAGCTCCAACCTACAGGGTTGGGGCTCCTACGAGCAGTACTTC. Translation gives CASSSNLQGWGSYEQYF.

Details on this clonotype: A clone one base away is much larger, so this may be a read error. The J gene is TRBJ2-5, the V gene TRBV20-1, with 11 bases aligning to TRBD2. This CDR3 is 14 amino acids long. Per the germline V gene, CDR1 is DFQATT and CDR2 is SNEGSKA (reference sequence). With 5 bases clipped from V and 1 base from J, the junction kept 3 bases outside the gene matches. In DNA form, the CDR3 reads TGCAGTGCTTCTAGCGGGGGGTTCCAAGAGACCCAGTACTTC. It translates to CSASSGGFQETQYF.

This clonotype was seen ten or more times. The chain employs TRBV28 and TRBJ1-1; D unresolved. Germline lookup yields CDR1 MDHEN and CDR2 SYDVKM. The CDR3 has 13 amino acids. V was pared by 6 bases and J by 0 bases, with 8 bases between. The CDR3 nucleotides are TGTGCCAGCAGAGACGGTCTGAACACTGAAGCTTTCTTT. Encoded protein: CASRDGLNTEAFF.

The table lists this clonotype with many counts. In nucleotides, the CDR3 is TGTGCCAGCGGGCCAAACTATGGCTACACCTTC. It specifies CASGPNYGYTF. This sequence joins TRBV7-9 and TRBJ1-2; no definite D call. Germline loops: CDR1 SEHNR, CDR2 FQNEAQ (reference sequence). CDR3 length equals 11 residues. V was pared by 8 bases and J by 2 bases, with 6 bases between. Together with reference TRBV7-9 and TRBJ1-2, the CDR3 gives the full variable domain: DTGVSQNPRHKITKRGQNVTFRCDPISEHNRLYWYRQTLGQGPEFLTYFQNEAQLEKSRLLSDRFSAERPKGSFSTLEIQRTEQGDSAMYLCASGPNYGYTFGSGTRLTVV.

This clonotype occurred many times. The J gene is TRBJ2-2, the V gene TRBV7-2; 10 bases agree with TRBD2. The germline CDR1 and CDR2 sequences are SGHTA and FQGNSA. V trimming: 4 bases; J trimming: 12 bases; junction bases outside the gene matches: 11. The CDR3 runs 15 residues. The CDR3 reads CASSSWTSGGPQLFF. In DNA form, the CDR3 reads TGTGCCAGCAGCTCTTGGACTAGCGGTGGTCCTCAGCTGTTTTTT.

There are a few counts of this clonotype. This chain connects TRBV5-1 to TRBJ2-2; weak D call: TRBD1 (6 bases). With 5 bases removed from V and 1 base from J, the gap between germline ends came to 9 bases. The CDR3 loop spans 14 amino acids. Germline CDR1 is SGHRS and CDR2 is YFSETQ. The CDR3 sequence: CASRQGMNTGELFF. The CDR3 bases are TGCGCCAGCAGGCAGGGGATGAACACCGGGGAGCTGTTTTTT. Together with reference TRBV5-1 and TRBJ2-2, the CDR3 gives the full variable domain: KAGVTQTPRYLIKTRGQQVTLSCSPISGHRSVSWYQQTPGQGLQFLFEYFSETQRNKGNFPGRFSGRQFSNSRSEMNVSTLELGDSALYLCASRQGMNTGELFFGEGSRLTVL.

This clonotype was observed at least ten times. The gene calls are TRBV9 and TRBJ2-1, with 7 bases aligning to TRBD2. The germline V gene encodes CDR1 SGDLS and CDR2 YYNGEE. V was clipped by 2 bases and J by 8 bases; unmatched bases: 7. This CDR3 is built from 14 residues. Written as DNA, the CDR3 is TGTGCCAGCAGCGTTACCGGGACTACCCATGAGCAGTTCTTC. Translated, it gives CASSVTGTTHEQFF.

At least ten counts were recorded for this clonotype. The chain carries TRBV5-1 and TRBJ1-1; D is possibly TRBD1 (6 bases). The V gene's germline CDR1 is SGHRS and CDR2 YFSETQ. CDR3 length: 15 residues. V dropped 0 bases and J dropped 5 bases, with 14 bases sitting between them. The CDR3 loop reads CASSLEGGVWTEAFF. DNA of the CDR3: TGCGCCAGCAGCTTGGAGGGGGGCGTTTGGACTGAAGCTTTCTTT.

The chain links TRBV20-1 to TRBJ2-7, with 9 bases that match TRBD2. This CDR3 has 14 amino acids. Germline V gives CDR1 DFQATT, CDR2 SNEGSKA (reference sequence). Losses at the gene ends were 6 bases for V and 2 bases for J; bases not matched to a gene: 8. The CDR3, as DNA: TGCAGTGCCCGGCGGCTAGCGGGAACCTACGAGCAGTACTTC. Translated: CSARRLAGTYEQYF.

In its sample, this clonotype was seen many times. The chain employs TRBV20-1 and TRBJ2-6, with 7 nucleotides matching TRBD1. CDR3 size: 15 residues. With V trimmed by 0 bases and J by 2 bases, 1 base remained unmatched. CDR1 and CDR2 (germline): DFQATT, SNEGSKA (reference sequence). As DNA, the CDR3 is TGCAGTGCTAGAGAACAGGGGACTGGGGCCAACGTCCTGACTTTC. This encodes CSAREQGTGANVLTF.

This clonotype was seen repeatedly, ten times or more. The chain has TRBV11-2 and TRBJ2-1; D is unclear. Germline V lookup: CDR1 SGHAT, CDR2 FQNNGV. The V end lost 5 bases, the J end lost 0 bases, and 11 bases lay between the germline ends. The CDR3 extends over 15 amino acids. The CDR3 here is CASSPTVSSYNEQFF. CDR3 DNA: TGTGCCAGCAGCCCTACTGTGAGCTCCTACAATGAGCAGTTCTTC.

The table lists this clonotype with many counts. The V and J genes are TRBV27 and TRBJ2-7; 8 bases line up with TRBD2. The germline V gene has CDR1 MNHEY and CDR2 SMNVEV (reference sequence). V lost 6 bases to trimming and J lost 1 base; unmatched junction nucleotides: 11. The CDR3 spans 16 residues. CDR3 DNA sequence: TGTGCCAGCAGCGCCTTCTTCGGGAGGGAGTCCTACGAGCAGTACTTC. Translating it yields CASSAFFGRESYEQYF.